What follows are 23 T cell receptor beta chains derived from one specimen sequenced in a study of CD8 T cells in Susac syndrome. The RNA input was roughly 0.45 to 1 ug, and it was reverse transcribed with random hexamers. One entry per CDR3 protein results from TCRdb running MiXCR on the immunoSEQ multiplex PCR reads. The sample carries tens of thousands of distinct CDR3 sequences, around 96% recorded once. Sequences were obtained from CD8+ T cells from PBMCs. These TCRs come from a human donor with multiple sclerosis.

V gene TRBV12-3 or TRBV12-4 combines with J gene TRBJ2-1; 10 nucleotides match TRBD2. This CDR3 comprises 18 residues. The ends lost 6 bases at V and 3 bases at J; junction bases unmatched: 14. The CDR3 reads CASSQHLRTSGSYNEQFF. The CDR3 DNA sequence: TGTGCCAGCAGCCAACATTTGAGGACTAGCGGAAGCTACAATGAGCAGTTCTTC.

V usage is TRBV27 and J usage is TRBJ1-2, with D tentatively TRBD1 (5 bases). This CDR3 has 15 amino acids. Trimming stripped 5 bases from V and 4 bases from J, with 17 bases between. Germline V gives CDR1 MNHEY, CDR2 SMNVEV (reference sequence). The CDR3, as DNA: TGTGCCAGCAGTCCCCTCGGGGCGGTGAGCTATGGCTACACCTTC. Translated, it gives CASSPLGAVSYGYTF.

V is TRBV29-1 and J is TRBJ1-1; possibly TRBD1 for D (5 bases). This CDR3 contains 12 residues. The germline CDR1 and CDR2 sequences are SQVTM and ANQGSEA. Trimming stripped 7 bases from V and 3 bases from J, with 12 bases between. The CDR3 here is CSAAGGDTEAFF. CDR3 bases: TGCAGCGCCGCCGGGGGGGACACTGAAGCTTTCTTT. The variable domain in full, completed from reference TRBV29-1 and TRBJ1-1, reads SAVISQKPSRDICQRGTSLTIQCQVDSQVTMMFWYRQQPGQSLTLIATANQGSEATYESGFVIDKFPISRPNLTFSTLTVSNMSPEDSSIYLCSAAGGDTEAFFGQGTRLTVV.

The chain couples TRBV7-6 to TRBJ1-6; no clear D. The length of the CDR3 is 16 residues. The germline CDR1 and CDR2 sequences are SGHVS and FNYEAQ. The V and J ends lost 3 bases and 0 bases respectively, with 9 bases between them. The CDR3 loop reads CASSFSLSSYNSPLHF. In DNA form, the CDR3 reads TGTGCCAGCAGCTTCTCACTGAGCTCCTATAATTCACCCCTCCACTTT.

CDR3 bases: TGTGCCAGCAGTTACTACGGGACCACTGAAGCTTTCTTT. Its translation: CASSYYGTTEAFF. J is TRBJ1-1 and V is TRBV6-2 or TRBV6-3, with D possibly being TRBD1 (5 bases). Germline-derived CDR1 and CDR2 are MNHEY and SVGEGT. V lost 1 base and J 4 bases, leaving 7 bases between the germline ends. This CDR3 is 13 amino acids long.

V is TRBV29-1 and J is TRBJ1-1, with D unresolved. Germline values: CDR1 SQVTM, CDR2 ANQGSEA. This CDR3 has 12 amino acids. The V and J ends lost 4 bases and 6 bases respectively, with 12 bases between them. The CDR3 is CSVVRVGAEAFF. The CDR3 coding sequence is TGCAGCGTTGTAAGGGTCGGAGCTGAAGCTTTCTTT.

The J gene is TRBJ2-6, the V gene TRBV6-5, with no clear D. Looked up from germline, CDR1 is MNHEY and CDR2 is SVGAGI. The length of the CDR3 is 15 residues. V dropped 2 bases and J dropped 2 bases, with 7 bases sitting between them. CDR3 protein: CASSYQDPGANVLTF. Written as DNA, the CDR3 is TGTGCCAGCAGTTACCAGGATCCTGGGGCCAACGTCCTGACTTTC.

This clonotype has a single count. This chain joins TRBV5-4 and TRBJ2-3, with D possibly being TRBD1 or TRBD2 (7 bases each). The ends were cut back, 3 bases at V and 11 bases at J, with 13 bases in the middle. The CDR3 loop spans 12 amino acids. CDR1 and CDR2 from the germline V gene are SGHNT and YYREEE (reference sequence). The CDR3 here is CASSWSGTEQYF. The CDR3 DNA is TGTGCCAGCAGCTGGAGCGGGACAGAGCAGTATTTT.

This rearrangement joins TRBV9 to TRBJ2-7; D unclear. The CDR3 runs 13 residues. The V end lost 0 bases, the J end lost 7 bases, and 11 bases lay between the germline ends. CDR1 SGDLS and CDR2 YYNGEE come from the germline V gene. In DNA form, the CDR3 reads TGTGCCAGCAGCGTAGCCGATAAGTCTGAGCAGTACTTC. This gives the protein CASSVADKSEQYF.

This chain links TRBV3-1 with TRBJ2-7; 14 bases match TRBD2. The junction had 3 bases not matched to a gene; V was cut back by 11 bases and J by 3 bases. The CDR3 is made up of 13 amino acids. Germline CDR1 reads LGHDT; CDR2 reads YNNKEL (reference sequence). CDR3 nucleotides: TGTGCCTCCGGGACTAGCGGGAGCTACGAGCAGTACTTC. As protein: CASGTSGSYEQYF.

This chain's CDR3 is CASSLTGLTGGYTF. In nucleotides, the CDR3 is TGTGCCAGCAGTTTAACAGGGCTAACGGGAGGCTACACCTTC. V gene TRBV12-3 or TRBV12-4 combines with J gene TRBJ1-2; TRBD1 might be the D (6 bases). CDR3 size: 14 residues. V was shortened by 2 bases and J by 8 bases, with 15 bases between the two germline ends.

This chain uses TRBV4-1 with TRBJ1-1; D call uncertain. Germline CDR1 reads MGHRA; CDR2 reads YSYEKL. Deletions cut 0 bases from V and 0 bases from J, with 8 bases between. CDR3 length: 15 residues. CDR3 coding DNA: TGCGCCAGCAGCCAAGAGTCACTGGTGAACACTGAAGCTTTCTTT. It yields the protein CASSQESLVNTEAFF.

This chain connects TRBV12-3 or TRBV12-4 to TRBJ2-7; 7 bases line up with TRBD1. The CDR3 runs to 14 residues. The junction had 4 bases not matched to a gene; V was cut back by 5 bases and J by 0 bases. The CDR3 nucleotides read TGTGCCAGCAGTGGGACAGTCTCCTCCTACGAGCAGTACTTC. Its protein is CASSGTVSSYEQYF.

V is TRBV29-1 and J is TRBJ1-4; no clear D gene. The CDR3 runs to 12 residues. Per germline, CDR1 SQVTM and CDR2 ANQGSEA. Trimming took off 3 bases at V and 14 bases at J, with 16 bases between the two ends. The CDR3 reads CSVDILGLGLFF. CDR3 bases: TGCAGCGTTGACATCCTGGGGTTGGGGCTGTTTTTT.

The chain recombines TRBV7-9 with TRBJ1-3, with a possible D match to TRBD1 (6 bases). The CDR3 spans 15 residues. From germline, CDR1 is SEHNR and CDR2 FQNEAQ (reference sequence). The V and J ends lost 8 bases and 0 bases respectively, with 14 bases between them. The CDR3: CASLGGQTSGNTIYF. The DNA of the CDR3 is TGTGCCAGCCTGGGGGGGCAGACCTCTGGAAACACCATATATTTT.

The chain is built from TRBV29-1 and TRBJ1-2; D perhaps matches TRBD1 (6 bases). The germline gives CDR1 SQVTM, CDR2 ANQGSEA. The CDR3 has 14 amino acids. V was pared by 0 bases and J by 4 bases, with 12 bases between. The CDR3 loop is CSVEDRDTFYGYTF. In DNA, the CDR3 is TGCAGCGTTGAAGACCGGGACACTTTCTATGGCTACACCTTC.

The DNA for the CDR3 is TGCAGCGTTCCAACAGACAACACTGAAGCTTTCTTT. Translated, it gives CSVPTDNTEAFF. V is TRBV29-1 and J is TRBJ1-1; D gene ambiguous. CDR1 and CDR2 (germline): SQVTM, ANQGSEA. This CDR3 comprises 12 residues. The V gene lost 5 bases and the J gene lost 2 bases, with 9 bases spanning the gap.

This CDR3 reads CASRGAATQGEAFF. The CDR3 DNA follows: TGTGCCAGCAGGGGGGCTGCGACCCAGGGGGAAGCTTTCTTT. The chain uses TRBV6-2 or TRBV6-3 and TRBJ1-1, with D possibly matching TRBD1 (6 bases). Trimming left V 6 bases short and J 8 bases short, with 19 bases between. Germline V gives CDR1 MNHEY, CDR2 SVGEGT. The CDR3 extends over 14 amino acids.

Here the CDR3 reads CASSPALGTPEAFF. In DNA, the CDR3 is TGTGCCAGTAGTCCCGCCCTGGGAACTCCTGAAGCTTTCTTT. V gene TRBV19 combines with J gene TRBJ1-1; D is ambiguous. V was cut by 5 bases and J by 6 bases, with 16 bases left in between. Germline lookup yields CDR1 LNHDA and CDR2 SQIVND (reference sequence). The length of the CDR3 is 14 residues.

This chain links TRBV2 with TRBJ2-1; 8 positions agree with TRBD1. The CDR3 loop spans 14 amino acids. CDR1 is SNHLY and CDR2 is FYNNEI in the germline V gene. The V and J ends lost 7 bases and 2 bases, in that order; junction bases with no gene match: 4. The CDR3 here is CASNRQGPYNEQFF. The CDR3 coding sequence is TGTGCCAGCAACAGACAGGGGCCCTACAATGAGCAGTTCTTC.

Only one count was recorded for this clonotype. The chain is built from TRBV15 and TRBJ2-1, with TRBD1 matching over 8 bases. Germline-derived CDR1 and CDR2 are LNHNV and YYDKDF (reference sequence). V trimming: 4 bases; J trimming: 0 bases; junction bases outside the gene matches: 17. There are 20 residues in the CDR3. The DNA of the CDR3 is TGTGCCACCAGCAAACGGACAGGGACTCTGACTAGGAGCTCCTACAATGAGCAGTTCTTC. Translating it yields CATSKRTGTLTRSSYNEQFF.

The chain combines TRBV5-1 with TRBJ1-1; 10 bases are shared with TRBD1. This CDR3 contains 12 residues. V shed 7 bases, J shed 7 bases, and the junction held 4 bases outside the gene matches. Germline-derived CDR1 and CDR2 are SGHRS and YFSETQ. The CDR3 nucleotides are TGCGCCAGCGGGACAGGGGCGGTTGAAGCTTTCTTT. This translates into CASGTGAVEAFF.

The CDR3, as DNA: TGTGCCAGCACCCTGGGGTGGGGAGATGAAGCTTTCTTT. Residues: CASTLGWGDEAFF. The chain is built from TRBV6-2 or TRBV6-3 and TRBJ1-1; D is unresolved. V lost 7 bases to trimming and J lost 7 bases, with 16 bases between them. The CDR3 has 13 amino acids. CDR1 and CDR2 from the germline V gene are MNHEY and SVGEGT.